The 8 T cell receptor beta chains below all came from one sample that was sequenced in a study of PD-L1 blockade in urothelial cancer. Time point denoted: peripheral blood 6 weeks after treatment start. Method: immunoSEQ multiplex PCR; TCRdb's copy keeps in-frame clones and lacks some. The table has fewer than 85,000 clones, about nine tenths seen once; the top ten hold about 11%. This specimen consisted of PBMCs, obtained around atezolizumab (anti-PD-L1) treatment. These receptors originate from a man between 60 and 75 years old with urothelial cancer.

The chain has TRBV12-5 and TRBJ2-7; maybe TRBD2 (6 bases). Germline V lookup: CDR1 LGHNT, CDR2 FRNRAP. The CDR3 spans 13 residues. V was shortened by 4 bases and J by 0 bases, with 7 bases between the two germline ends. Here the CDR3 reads CASGWTTSYEQYF. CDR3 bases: TGTGCTAGTGGTTGGACTACCTCCTACGAGCAGTACTTC.

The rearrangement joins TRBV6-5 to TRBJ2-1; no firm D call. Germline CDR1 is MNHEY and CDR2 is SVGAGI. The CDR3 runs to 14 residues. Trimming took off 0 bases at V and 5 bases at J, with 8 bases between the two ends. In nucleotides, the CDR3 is TGTGCCAGCAGTTACTCCTACGGTGACAATGAGCAGTTCTTC. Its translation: CASSYSYGDNEQFF.

CDR3 region: CAWSTTGSGYTF. The CDR3, as DNA: TGTGCCTGGAGTACGACAGGGAGCGGCTACACCTTC. V is TRBV30 and J is TRBJ1-2; 7 bases map to TRBD1. CDR1 and CDR2 from the germline V gene are GTSNPN and SVGIG (reference sequence). The trim removed 2 bases at V and 8 bases at J, leaving 5 bases unmatched. The CDR3 spans 12 residues. Full variable domain (missing parts from reference TRBV30 and TRBJ1-2): SQTIHQWPATLVQPVGSPLSLECTVEGTSNPNLYWYRQAAGRGLQLLFYSVGIGQISSEVPQNLSASRPQDRQFILSSKKLLLSDSGFYLCAWSTTGSGYTFGSGTRLTVV.

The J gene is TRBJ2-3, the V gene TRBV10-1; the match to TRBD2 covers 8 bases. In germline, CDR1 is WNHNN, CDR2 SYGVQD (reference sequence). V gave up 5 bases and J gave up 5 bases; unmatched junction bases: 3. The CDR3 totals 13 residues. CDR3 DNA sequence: TGCGCCAGCAGTAAGGCGGGGGGAGATACGCAGTATTTT. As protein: CASSKAGGDTQYF.

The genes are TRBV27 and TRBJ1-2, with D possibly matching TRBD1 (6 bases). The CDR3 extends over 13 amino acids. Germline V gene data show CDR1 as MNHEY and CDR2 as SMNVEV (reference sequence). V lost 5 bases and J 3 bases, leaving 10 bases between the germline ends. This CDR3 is CASSPTGYYGYTF. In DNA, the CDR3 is TGTGCCAGCAGTCCAACAGGGTACTATGGCTACACCTTC.

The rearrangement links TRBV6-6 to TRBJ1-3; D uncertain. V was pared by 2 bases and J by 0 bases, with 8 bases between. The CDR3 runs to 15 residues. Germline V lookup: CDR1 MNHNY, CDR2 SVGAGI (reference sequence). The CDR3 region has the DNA TGTGCCAGCAGTTACAACAGCCTCTCTGGAAACACCATATATTTT. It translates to CASSYNSLSGNTIYF.

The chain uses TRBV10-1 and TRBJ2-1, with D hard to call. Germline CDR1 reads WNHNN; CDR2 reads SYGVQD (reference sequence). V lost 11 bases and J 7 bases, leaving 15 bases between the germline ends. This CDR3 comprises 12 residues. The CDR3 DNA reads TGCGCCCCTACGACCGAGGTTAATGAGCAGTTCTTC. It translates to CAPTTEVNEQFF.

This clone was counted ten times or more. For the CDR3, the DNA is TGTGCCAGCAGCTTTGAGGTACAGCCCCAGCATTTT. Translation gives CASSFEVQPQHF. J is TRBJ1-5 and V is TRBV28; D is unclear. CDR3 length equals 12 residues. CDR1 MDHEN and CDR2 SYDVKM come from the germline V gene. Trimming left V 6 bases short and J 7 bases short, with 10 bases between.